Presented here are 20 T cell receptor beta chains from one specimen sequenced in a study of TIL therapy for anti-PD-1-resistant metastatic lung cancer. Sequencing used immunoSEQ v3. Profiling relied on immunoSEQ multiplex PCR, and the TCRdb table lists in-frame clones only, not all of them. The sample lists 55,000 to 65,000 clones, 55% to 75% occurring once. Time point reported: pre-treatment sample, taken before nivolumab and TIL therapy. Material: blood, obtained at baseline. The receptors here all came from a person aged 25 to 80 with non-small cell lung cancer.

This clone was counted a few times. The J gene is TRBJ1-1, the V gene TRBV7-9; a possible D gene is TRBD1 (6 bases). This CDR3 region has 14 residues. Germline-derived CDR1 and CDR2 are SEHNR and FQNEAQ (reference sequence). The germline V and J ends were trimmed by 3 bases and 2 bases, with 10 bases remaining between them. The CDR3 protein is CASSFGRGNTEAFF. CDR3 bases: TGTGCCAGCAGCTTCGGCAGGGGAAACACTGAAGCTTTCTTT.

This clone was seen a single time. This chain joins TRBV2 and TRBJ2-7; TRBD2 aligns across 11 bases. This CDR3 has 16 amino acids. Trimming cost V 1 base and J 1 base; bases outside gene matches: 3. Germline CDR1 reads SNHLY; CDR2 reads FYNNEI. CDR3 region: CASSEGLAGGSYEQYF. CDR3 DNA: TGTGCCAGCAGTGAAGGGCTAGCGGGGGGTTCCTACGAGCAGTACTTC.

The V and J genes are TRBV7-9 and TRBJ2-5; D remains ambiguous. The germline V gene has CDR1 SEHNR and CDR2 FQNEAQ (reference sequence). V lost 1 base, J lost 1 base, and 16 bases lay in between. This CDR3 is 17 amino acids long. CDR3 amino acids: CASSLGFTDLLQETQYF. The CDR3, as DNA: TGTGCCAGCAGCTTAGGTTTCACAGACCTACTCCAAGAGACCCAGTACTTC.

The chain recombines TRBV5-1 with TRBJ2-2; no definite D call. V was shortened by 2 bases and J by 5 bases, with 10 bases between the two germline ends. Germline V gene sequence: CDR1 SGHRS, CDR2 YFSETQ. The CDR3 is 14 amino acids. CDR3 bases: TGCGCCAGCAGCTTTGGACGTGGAACCGGGGAGCTGTTTTTT. The encoded protein is CASSFGRGTGELFF. The complete variable domain, with remaining parts taken from reference TRBV5-1 and TRBJ2-2, reads KAGVTQTPRYLIKTRGQQVTLSCSPISGHRSVSWYQQTPGQGLQFLFEYFSETQRNKGNFPGRFSGRQFSNSRSEMNVSTLELGDSALYLCASSFGRGTGELFFGEGSRLTVL.

The chain employs TRBV7-9 and TRBJ1-2; D gene ambiguous. CDR1 and CDR2 (germline): SEHNR, FQNEAQ (reference sequence). The CDR3 is made up of 14 amino acids. Trimming shortened V by 3 bases and J by 4 bases, and 12 bases separated the two germline ends. CDR3 coding DNA: TGTGCCAGCAGCTTGGCCCTACCCTCCTATGGCTACACCTTC. Translated: CASSLALPSYGYTF.

The gene calls are TRBV15 and TRBJ2-1; D not resolved. Trimming stripped 5 bases from V and 0 bases from J, with 14 bases between. The CDR3 spans 16 residues. The V gene's germline CDR1 is LNHNV and CDR2 YYDKDF (reference sequence). CDR3 residues: CATSPSLVSSYNEQFF. The CDR3 region has the DNA TGTGCCACCAGCCCGTCTTTGGTTAGCTCCTACAATGAGCAGTTCTTC.

The V and J genes are TRBV10-3 and TRBJ1-5, with a tentative D call TRBD1 (5 bases). Germline V gene sequence: CDR1 ENHRY, CDR2 SYGVKD. The V gene lost 0 bases and the J gene lost 5 bases, with 17 bases spanning the gap. CDR3 size: 17 residues. The CDR3 nucleotides read TGTGCCATCAGTGAGTCAAGGGGCCTCGGTCGCGATCAGCCCCAGCATTTT. Its translation: CAISESRGLGRDQPQHF.

This chain uses TRBV5-1 with TRBJ2-7, with D unresolved. The germline CDR1 and CDR2 sequences are SGHRS and YFSETQ. This CDR3 contains 15 residues. The V end lost 5 bases, the J end lost 2 bases, and 17 bases lay between the germline ends. CDR3 sequence (DNA): TGCGCCAGCAGGAATTTGCTCGGAAGGCCCTACGAGCAGTACTTC. It specifies CASRNLLGRPYEQYF.

This clone appeared a few times. The CDR3 DNA sequence: TGTGCCAGCAGGGACGGCAGCGATCAGCCCCAGCATTTT. Its translation: CASRDGSDQPQHF. V and J are TRBV5-8 and TRBJ1-5; D is undetermined. The CDR3 loop spans 13 amino acids. Per the germline V gene, CDR1 is SGHTS and CDR2 is YDEGEE. V was pared by 5 bases and J by 5 bases, with 11 bases between.

The chain has TRBV7-9 and TRBJ1-2, with D unresolved. Germline assignment: CDR1 SEHNR and CDR2 FQNEAQ (reference sequence). The CDR3 has 16 amino acids. Trimming stripped 1 base from V and 7 bases from J, with 19 bases between. CDR3 coding DNA: TGTGCCAGCAGCTTAGGGCTGGGAGGGATGCGGAGTGGCTACACCTTC. Amino acid sequence: CASSLGLGGMRSGYTF.

This clone occurred a few times. In DNA form, the CDR3 reads TGTGCCAGCACCCCAACAGGGGGTTACGAGCAGTACTTC. Protein sequence: CASTPTGGYEQYF. The V and J genes are TRBV25-1 and TRBJ2-7, with TRBD1 matching over 8 bases. CDR1 is MGHDK and CDR2 is SYGVNS in the germline V gene. CDR3 length: 13 residues. V lost 7 bases, J lost 4 bases, and 6 bases stayed unmatched.

The chain links TRBV25-1 to TRBJ1-1; D call uncertain. The germline V gene has CDR1 MGHDK and CDR2 SYGVNS. The V end was cut by 3 bases, the J end by 3 bases, with 20 bases between. The CDR3 runs to 17 residues. CDR3 sequence reads: CASSDGWGGLRDTEAFF. In DNA form, the CDR3 reads TGTGCCAGCAGTGACGGCTGGGGAGGGTTAAGGGACACTGAAGCTTTCTTT.

This chain links TRBV5-6 with TRBJ2-5; TRBD2 aligns across 7 bases. In germline, CDR1 is SGHDT, CDR2 YYEEEE. There are 14 residues in the CDR3. V lost 3 bases, J lost 3 bases, and 5 bases stayed unmatched. This chain's CDR3 is CASSWEGTEETQYF. CDR3 DNA sequence: TGTGCCAGCAGCTGGGAGGGGACGGAAGAGACCCAGTACTTC.

This clone was seen a single time. This chain links TRBV5-1 with TRBJ1-1; D is uncertain. This CDR3 is 14 amino acids long. V lost 4 bases and J 1 base, leaving 11 bases between the germline ends. The germline V gene has CDR1 SGHRS and CDR2 YFSETQ. The CDR3 here is CASSPLSGNTEAFF. CDR3 coding DNA: TGCGCCAGCAGCCCACTTTCGGGGAACACTGAAGCTTTCTTT. The full variable domain, with the rest looked up from reference TRBV5-1 and TRBJ1-1, is KAGVTQTPRYLIKTRGQQVTLSCSPISGHRSVSWYQQTPGQGLQFLFEYFSETQRNKGNFPGRFSGRQFSNSRSEMNVSTLELGDSALYLCASSPLSGNTEAFFGQGTRLTVV.

The rearrangement uses TRBV19 and TRBJ1-6; 8 positions match TRBD1. The CDR3 runs to 16 residues. Germline V gene sequence: CDR1 LNHDA, CDR2 SQIVND (reference sequence). V was pared by 5 bases and J by 8 bases, with 11 bases of the junction left unmatched. The CDR3 loop reads CASSPDRGGGDSPLHF. The CDR3, as DNA: TGTGCCAGTAGTCCCGACAGGGGAGGGGGGGATTCACCCCTCCACTTT.

This sequence joins TRBV11-2 and TRBJ2-3; 11 nucleotides agree with TRBD2. Germline V gene sequence: CDR1 SGHAT, CDR2 FQNNGV. This CDR3 region has 16 residues. J was trimmed by 3 bases and V by 5 bases; bases with no gene match: 7. The CDR3 sequence is CASSIHVAGGTDTQYF. The CDR3 region has the DNA TGTGCCAGCAGCATTCACGTAGCGGGAGGGACAGATACGCAGTATTTT.

This clone has only a few counts. This sequence joins TRBV25-1 and TRBJ1-2; D gene ambiguous. The CDR3 loop spans 14 amino acids. Germline V gives CDR1 MGHDK, CDR2 SYGVNS. Trimming removed 3 bases from V and 1 base from J, with 9 bases in between. The chain's CDR3 is CASSETANNYGYTF. The CDR3 region has the DNA TGTGCCAGCAGTGAGACCGCCAATAACTATGGCTACACCTTC.

V and J are TRBV4-1 and TRBJ2-1, with TRBD1 matching over 10 bases. Germline V gives CDR1 MGHRA, CDR2 YSYEKL. The CDR3 length is 16 residues. V trimming: 3 bases; J trimming: 3 bases; junction bases outside the gene matches: 5. The CDR3 nucleotides read TGCGCCAGCAGCCACGGGACAGGGGTAGACTACAATGAGCAGTTCTTC. Translating gives CASSHGTGVDYNEQFF.

The V gene is TRBV6-5, the J gene TRBJ2-2, with D perhaps TRBD2 (6 bases). The germline V gene encodes CDR1 MNHEY and CDR2 SVGAGI. The CDR3 runs 15 residues. Trimming left V 4 bases short and J 5 bases short, with 14 bases between. Written as DNA, the CDR3 is TGTGCCAGCAGTTCGGGGGACCTTCTGACCGGGGAGCTGTTTTTT. Amino acids: CASSSGDLLTGELFF.

V and J are TRBV5-1 and TRBJ1-2; D is unclear. Looked up from germline, CDR1 is SGHRS and CDR2 is YFSETQ. The V and J ends lost 0 bases and 5 bases respectively, with 8 bases between them. The CDR3 has 13 residues. This chain's CDR3 is CASSLGTEYGYTF. For the CDR3, the DNA is TGCGCCAGCAGCTTGGGGACGGAATATGGCTACACCTTC.